This T cell receptor beta chain came from a study of metastatic and nonmetastatic thyroid tumors. None of the patients had undergone any treatment ahead of thyroid surgery. TCRdb redid the clone calls on the PCR reads using MiXCR. The repertoire holds 40,000 or so clones, with around 17% as singletons. In its sample, this clone was seen many times. Germline CDR1 KGHDR, CDR2 SFDVKD. J was trimmed by 6 bases and V by 3 bases; bases with no gene match: 6. This CDR3 is built from 15 residues. Sequences were obtained from tumor tissue. The sequence was collected from a female donor with papillary thyroid cancer or a benign thyroid nodule (not recorded which). Some clones in this sample may be carry-over from other donors' samples. The rearrangement links TRBV24-1 to TRBJ2-3; 9 bases are shared with TRBD2. Here the CDR3 reads CATSDPAGGPDTQYF. CDR3 coding DNA: TGTGCCACCAGTGATCCCGCGGGAGGGCCCGATACGCAGTATTTT.